The clone carrying this T cell receptor (beta chain) was seen a handful of times. What it binds is unknown. The data were obtained in a study of early T cells in non-severe SARS-CoV-2 infection. About the research overall: Unsorted whole-blood RNA was sequenced in bulk, leaving chains unpaired. General study findings and limits: Clonotype matching in VDJdb favored anti-spike CD8 responses and did not capture private and CD4 specificities.

Trimming cost V 1 base and J 1 base; bases outside gene matches: 14. CDR3 size: 20 residues. Germline CDR1 and CDR2: SGHVS and FQNEAQ. Attached unique molecular identifiers marked individual cDNA molecules. TCRdb re-called the 5' RACE reads with MiXCR, one entry per CDR3 protein. The data contain some 40,000 distinct CDR3 sequences, approximately 5.9% of them singletons. The V gene is TRBV7-8, the J gene TRBJ2-3; 10 bases are shared with TRBD2. This TCR was recovered from an adult who was a healthcare worker with PCR-confirmed SARS-CoV-2 infection or an uninfected control (not recorded which). Sequencing used whole blood, obtained at baseline. In nucleotides, the CDR3 is TGTGCCAGCAGCTTAGTAGTGGCTAGCGGGAGTGGGGTCGGCACAGATACGCAGTATTTT. Amino acid sequence: CASSLVVASGSGVGTDTQYF.